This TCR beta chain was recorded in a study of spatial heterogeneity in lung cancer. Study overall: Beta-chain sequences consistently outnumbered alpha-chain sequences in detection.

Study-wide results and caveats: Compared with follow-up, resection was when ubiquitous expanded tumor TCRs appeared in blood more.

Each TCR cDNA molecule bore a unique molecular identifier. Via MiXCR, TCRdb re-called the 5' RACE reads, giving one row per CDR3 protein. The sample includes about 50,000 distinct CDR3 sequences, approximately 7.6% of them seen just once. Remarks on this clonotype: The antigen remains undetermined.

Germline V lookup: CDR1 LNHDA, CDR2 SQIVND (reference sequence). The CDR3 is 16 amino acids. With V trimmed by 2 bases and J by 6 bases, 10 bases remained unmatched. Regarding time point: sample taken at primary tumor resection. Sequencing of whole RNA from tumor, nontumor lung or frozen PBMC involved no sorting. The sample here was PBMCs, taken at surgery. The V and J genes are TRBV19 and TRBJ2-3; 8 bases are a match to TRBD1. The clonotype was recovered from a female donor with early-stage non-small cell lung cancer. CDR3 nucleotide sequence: TGTGCCAGTAGTATAAGACAGGGGATGGGGTCGGATACGCAGTATTTT. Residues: CASSIRQGMGSDTQYF.